These 9 T cell receptor beta chains were all obtained from the same sample, sequenced in a study of human T cells and chemical hapten exposure. Time point noted: pre-sensitization, week 0. The treatment here: therapeutic diphenylcyclopropenone sensitization with weekly scalp DPC. TCRdb redid the calling of the RACE reads with MiXCR, one entry per CDR3 protein. The sample records around 120,000 distinct CDR3 sequences, less than 15% being singletons. Sequencing used whole blood, obtained in connection with sensitization to the hapten diphenylcyclopropenone (DPC). These receptors were obtained from a woman aged 18 to 35 with alopecia areata. Some clones in this sample may be carry-over from other donors' samples.

This clonotype was detected ten times or more. This sequence joins TRBV2 and TRBJ2-3; 7 bases are a match to TRBD2. The trim removed 3 bases at V and 9 bases at J, leaving 15 bases unmatched. There are 16 residues in the CDR3. Germline V gene sequence: CDR1 SNHLY, CDR2 FYNNEI. CDR3 amino acids: CASSEQAGESRRTQYF. The CDR3 bases are TGTGCCAGCAGTGAGCAGGCGGGGGAGTCCAGAAGGACGCAGTATTTT.

In its sample, this clonotype was seen a few times. The chain joins TRBV27 to TRBJ2-1, with 14 bases matching TRBD2. The V segment lost 5 bases and the J segment 7 bases; nucleotides outside the gene matches: 7. The CDR3 is made up of 16 amino acids. CDR1 and CDR2 from the germline V gene are MNHEY and SMNVEV (reference sequence). CDR3 bases: TGTGCCAGCAGTCCGGGGACTAGCGGGGGCCTTAATGAGCAGTTCTTC. Its translation is CASSPGTSGGLNEQFF.

This clonotype was seen repeatedly, ten times or more. The chain recombines TRBV27 with TRBJ2-1, with TRBD2 matching over 10 bases. Germline trimming cut 4 bases from V and 3 bases from J; bases unmatched to any gene: 6. The CDR3 contains 16 residues. Germline V gene data show CDR1 as MNHEY and CDR2 as SMNVEV (reference sequence). CDR3 sequence: CASSSPSGGVYNEQFF. The CDR3 nucleotides read TGTGCCAGCAGTTCCCCCAGCGGGGGGGTCTACAATGAGCAGTTCTTC.

The chain uses TRBV7-6 and TRBJ1-4; D uncertain. CDR1 and CDR2 (germline): SGHVS, FNYEAQ. There are 12 residues in the CDR3. The V gene lost 5 bases and the J gene lost 7 bases, with 8 bases spanning the gap. The CDR3 coding sequence is TGTGCCAGCAGCCCAGACGGTGAAAAACTGTTTTTT. It encodes CASSPDGEKLFF.

The chain links TRBV7-9 to TRBJ2-5; 9 nucleotides align to TRBD1. The germline gives CDR1 SEHNR, CDR2 FQNEAQ (reference sequence). V lost 1 base, J lost 2 bases, and 2 bases stayed unmatched. The CDR3 consists of 15 residues. CDR3 bases: TGTGCCAGCAGCTTAGACAGGGGGCTTCAAGAGACCCAGTACTTC. Translating it yields CASSLDRGLQETQYF.

This clonotype was recorded many times. An end of the junction does not agree with germline; a read error may underlie this. The gene calls are TRBV7-7 and TRBJ2-1; the D call may be TRBD1 or TRBD2 (5 bases each). Germline CDR1 is SSHAT and CDR2 is FNYEAQ (reference sequence). The CDR3 has 12 amino acids. CDR3 amino acids: CASSPRSGTGLF. In DNA form, the CDR3 reads TGTGCCAGCAGCCCTCGGAGCGGTACGGGGCTCTTC.

This rearrangement joins TRBV18 to TRBJ2-3; D is unclear. The CDR3 runs 12 residues. CDR1 and CDR2 from the germline V gene are KGHSH and LQKENI. Trimming removed 5 bases from V and 5 bases from J, with 8 bases in between. The CDR3 bases are TGTGCCAGCTCAGCTAACAGAGATACGCAGTATTTT. Translation: CASSANRDTQYF.

Ten or more counts support this clonotype. The gene calls are TRBV7-6 and TRBJ1-1; D is perhaps TRBD1 (6 bases). There are 15 residues in the CDR3. Per the germline V gene, CDR1 is SGHVS and CDR2 is FNYEAQ. The V gene lost 6 bases and the J gene lost 2 bases, with 16 bases spanning the gap. CDR3 coding DNA: TGTGCCAGCAGGCCAAATCTAGGGGGAAACACTGAAGCTTTCTTT. It is translated as CASRPNLGGNTEAFF.

The sample holds a few counts of this clonotype. The V call is TRBV10-3, the J call TRBJ2-3; 9 bases map to TRBD1. The CDR3 has 16 residues. Per germline, CDR1 ENHRY and CDR2 SYGVKD. Germline trimming cut 2 bases from V and 6 bases from J; bases unmatched to any gene: 9. CDR3 sequence reads: CAISEIGQGKGDTQYF. The CDR3 DNA is TGTGCCATCAGTGAGATAGGACAGGGGAAAGGGGATACGCAGTATTTT.